This TCR beta chain originates from a study of cytomegalovirus exposure and HLA in healthy donors. A few counts support this clone. Its antigen is unknown. Germline CDR1 is MNHNS and CDR2 is SASEGT. Trimming took 8 bases from V and 3 from J, leaving 14 bases between them. The CDR3 loop spans 14 amino acids. Study conclusions and caveats: The listing of 150 to 200 TCR beta chains classed them as cytomegalovirus-associated. Most observed TCR sequences were rare, whereas some public TCRs were detected in many donors.

PCR used 60 Vbeta primers and 13 Jbeta primers. Some clones are missing from TCRdb's copy, which holds only in-frame ones; the method was immunoSEQ multiplex PCR. The sample has 110,000 or so clones, over 70% seen once. The sequenced sample was PBMCs. The V call is TRBV6-1, the J call TRBJ1-3; D is possibly TRBD1 (6 bases). The TCR sequence derives from a male donor in good health and CMV-seronegative. Here the CDR3 reads CASRQAANGNTIYF. The CDR3 bases are TGTGCCAGCCGACAGGCGGCTAATGGAAACACCATATATTTT.